Presented here are 4 T cell receptor beta chains from one specimen sequenced in a study of T cell responses to AZD1222 COVID-19 vaccine. This table comes from immunoSEQ multiplex PCR, and its TCRdb copy is limited to in-frame clones, with some not included. The profile shows 180,000 or so clones, more than 75% of them singletons. Sequencing was performed on peripheral blood, taken 28 days after the second AZD1222 dose. The receptors shown here come from an adult who received the AZD1222 COVID-19 vaccine.

The J gene is TRBJ2-1, the V gene TRBV28, with 8 nucleotides matching TRBD2. V was pared by 7 bases and J by 1 base, with 9 bases of the junction left unmatched. Germline V gene lookup returns CDR1 MDHEN and CDR2 SYDVKM. CDR3 size: 16 residues. CDR3 coding DNA: TGTGCCAGCATCTCAGCGGGACTAGTTTCCTACAATGAGCAGTTCTTC. Amino acids: CASISAGLVSYNEQFF.

This chain connects TRBV7-9 to TRBJ2-3; TRBD2 matches 11 bases. Germline V gene sequence: CDR1 SEHNR, CDR2 FQNEAQ (reference sequence). The CDR3 runs 15 residues. The V gene end was trimmed by 1 base and the J gene end by 3 bases; junction bases not matched to a gene: 0. This CDR3 reads CASSLGLAGTDTQYF. CDR3 bases: TGTGCCAGCAGCTTAGGACTAGCGGGGACAGATACGCAGTATTTT.

The V gene is TRBV6-6, the J gene TRBJ2-3; TRBD2 agrees at 9 bases. The CDR3 extends over 13 amino acids. CDR1 is MNHNY, CDR2 SVGAGI, per germline (reference sequence). V was pared by 8 bases and J by 3 bases, with 3 bases of the junction left unmatched. CDR3 protein: CASDSGRTDTQYF. As DNA, the CDR3 is TGTGCCAGCGATAGCGGGAGAACAGATACGCAGTATTTT.

The rearrangement joins TRBV9 to TRBJ2-7; TRBD2 is a possible D gene (6 bases). The CDR3 runs 13 residues. Germline lookup yields CDR1 SGDLS and CDR2 YYNGEE. Trimming removed 2 bases at V and 3 bases at J, with 9 bases between. The DNA for the CDR3 is TGTGCCAGCAGCGTCGGGGGTCACTACGAGCAGTACTTC. It translates to CASSVGGHYEQYF. Full variable domain (remainder filled in from reference TRBV9 and TRBJ2-7): DSGVTQTPKHLITATGQRVTLRCSPRSGDLSVYWYQQSLDQGLQFLIQYYNGEERAKGNILERFSAQQFPDLHSELNLSSLELGDSALYFCASSVGGHYEQYFGPGTRLTVT.